Presented here are 20 T cell receptor beta chains from one specimen sequenced in a study of CD8 T cells in Susac syndrome. Reverse transcription used about 0.5 to 1 ug RNA and random hexamers. TCRdb redid the calling of the immunoSEQ multiplex PCR reads with MiXCR, one entry per CDR3 protein. The table lists some 200,000 distinct CDR3 sequences, around 95% of them singletons. Sequencing was carried out using CD4+ T cells from PBMCs. The receptor set was obtained from a human donor with Susac syndrome.

The chain combines TRBV12-3 or TRBV12-4 with TRBJ2-7; 7 nucleotides line up with TRBD2. Trimming removed 3 bases from V and 0 bases from J; junction bases left unmatched: 5. CDR3 length: 15 amino acids. The CDR3: CASSLGGLHSYEQYF. For the CDR3, the DNA is TGTGCCAGCAGTTTGGGAGGGCTCCACTCCTACGAGCAGTACTTC.

The chain employs TRBV20-1 and TRBJ2-3; D uncertain. V was trimmed by 2 bases and J by 4 bases, leaving 13 bases between them. Per the germline V gene, CDR1 is DFQATT and CDR2 is SNEGSKA (reference sequence). This CDR3 is 14 amino acids long. CDR3 DNA: TGCAGTGCTAGAAACTCCAAACTTCCAGATACGCAGTATTTT. It codes for CSARNSKLPDTQYF.

The CDR3 protein is CSVTCGETQYF. The CDR3, as DNA: TGCAGCGTTACCTGTGGGGAGACCCAGTACTTC. The rearrangement uses TRBV29-1 and TRBJ2-5; D is unclear. The CDR3 sequence is 11 residues long. The germline V and J ends were trimmed by 5 bases and 5 bases, with 9 bases remaining between them. Germline values: CDR1 SQVTM, CDR2 ANQGSEA.

To note about this clonotype: An end of the junction differs from the germline gene, which may be a read error. The chain couples TRBV30 to TRBJ2-7; D tentatively fits TRBD1 or TRBD2 (5 bases each). The CDR3 consists of 14 residues. Germline V gives CDR1 GTSNPN, CDR2 SVGIG (reference sequence). CDR3 protein: CTWSVDSGHYEQYF. Here the CDR3 DNA reads TGTACCTGGAGTGTGGACTCAGGACACTACGAGCAGTACTTC.

The rearrangement links TRBV30 to TRBJ2-3; D perhaps matches TRBD2 (5 bases). CDR3 length equals 13 residues. Trimming took off 3 bases at V and 2 bases at J, with 9 bases between the two ends. CDR1 and CDR2 (germline): GTSNPN, SVGIG (reference sequence). Written as DNA, the CDR3 is TGTGCCTGGAGCGGCGGACTCACAGATACGCAGTATTTT. This sequence encodes CAWSGGLTDTQYF.

This sequence joins TRBV15 and TRBJ1-5; unclear D gene. The germline V gene encodes CDR1 LNHNV and CDR2 YYDKDF (reference sequence). This CDR3 comprises 14 residues. V was clipped by 1 base and J by 5 bases, with 9 bases between them. DNA for the CDR3: TGTGCCACCAGCAGAGCCCTGGGCCATCAGCCCCAGCATTTT. This codes for CATSRALGHQPQHF.

The V and J genes are TRBV6-2 or TRBV6-3 and TRBJ2-1, with D perhaps matching TRBD2 (5 bases). Germline assignment: CDR1 MNHEY and CDR2 SVGEGT. V lost 0 bases and J 8 bases, leaving 14 bases between the germline ends. This CDR3 is built from 15 residues. The CDR3 reads CASSYSLAPSDEQFF. In nucleotides, the CDR3 is TGTGCCAGCAGTTACTCCCTAGCTCCTTCCGATGAGCAGTTCTTC.

This chain joins TRBV20-1 and TRBJ1-1; unclear D gene. Germline CDR1 reads DFQATT; CDR2 reads SNEGSKA (reference sequence). The CDR3 totals 13 residues. Trimming removed 6 bases from V and 1 base from J, with 12 bases in between. The CDR3 is CSASSGRNTEAFF. CDR3 bases: TGCAGTGCCAGCTCTGGCAGGAACACTGAAGCTTTCTTT.

The V gene is TRBV7-3, the J gene TRBJ2-1, with a possible D match to TRBD1 (5 bases). CDR1 is SGHTA and CDR2 is FQGTGA in the germline V gene. The CDR3 length is 16 residues. V gave up 5 bases and J gave up 0 bases, with 14 bases separating them. CDR3 in DNA: TGTGCCAGCAGCCCATTGGGGCTAGGCTCCTACAATGAGCAGTTCTTC. It specifies CASSPLGLGSYNEQFF.

The count of this clonotype is one. For the CDR3, the DNA is TGTGCTAGTGGTTTGGTACTTCCCGGGACAGCCTACGAGCAGTACTTC. This gives the protein CASGLVLPGTAYEQYF. The V and J genes are TRBV12-5 and TRBJ2-7; TRBD1 matches at 7 bases. Unmatched junction bases numbered 7, after V lost 0 bases and J lost 2 bases. The CDR3 is 16 amino acids. Per germline, CDR1 LGHNT and CDR2 FRNRAP.

Here the CDR3 reads CASSRTFRATQYF. The DNA of the CDR3 is TGTGCCAGCAGCCGCACATTCCGGGCTACGCAGTATTTT. The chain uses TRBV3-1 and TRBJ2-3; no clear D. The V end was cut by 4 bases, the J end by 8 bases, with 13 bases between. Per germline, CDR1 LGHDT and CDR2 YNNKEL (reference sequence). CDR3 length equals 13 residues.

This chain uses TRBV28 with TRBJ1-2, with D unclear. The V gene lost 7 bases and the J gene lost 5 bases, with 8 bases spanning the gap. The CDR3 runs to 11 residues. Looked up from germline, CDR1 is MDHEN and CDR2 is SYDVKM. The CDR3 here is CASMGTYGYTF. The CDR3 DNA sequence: TGTGCCAGCATGGGAACATATGGCTACACCTTC.

The V call is TRBV9, the J call TRBJ1-6; D ambiguous. V was pared by 3 bases and J by 7 bases, with 8 bases between. The germline V gene has CDR1 SGDLS and CDR2 YYNGEE. CDR3 length equals 13 residues. CDR3 sequence (DNA): TGTGCCAGCAGCGAGTATATCAATTCACCCCTCCACTTT. Protein: CASSEYINSPLHF.

This rearrangement joins TRBV5-4 to TRBJ2-2; the D gene is possibly TRBD1 (5 bases). Trimming removed 1 base from V and 3 bases from J, with 10 bases in between. Germline CDR1 SGHNT, CDR2 YYREEE (reference sequence). This CDR3 has 15 amino acids. The CDR3 nucleotides read TGTGCCAGCAGCTTGACAGGAGCTTACACCGGGGAGCTGTTTTTT. Its protein is CASSLTGAYTGELFF.

The chain joins TRBV18 to TRBJ1-6; 10 bases align to TRBD1. V trimming: 6 bases; J trimming: 8 bases; junction bases outside the gene matches: 4. The CDR3 loop spans 14 amino acids. Germline loops: CDR1 KGHSH, CDR2 LQKENI. The CDR3 loop is CASSRGTGDSPLHF. CDR3 nucleotide sequence: TGTGCCAGCTCCAGGGGGACAGGGGATTCACCCCTCCACTTT.

The J gene is TRBJ1-1, the V gene TRBV19; D call uncertain. Germline assignment: CDR1 LNHDA and CDR2 SQIVND (reference sequence). Trimming stripped 3 bases from V and 3 bases from J, with 11 bases between. CDR3 length: 14 amino acids. The CDR3 DNA reads as TGTGCCAGTAGTATCCGGGTGCGGGACACTGAAGCTTTCTTT. This translates into CASSIRVRDTEAFF. Based on the CDR3 plus reference TRBV19 and TRBJ1-1, the full variable domain is DGGITQSPKYLFRKEGQNVTLSCEQNLNHDAMYWYRQDPGQGLRLIYYSQIVNDFQKGDIAEGYSVSREKKESFPLTVTSAQKNPTAFYLCASSIRVRDTEAFFGQGTRLTVV.

This chain joins TRBV7-8 and TRBJ2-5, with a tentative D call TRBD1 (6 bases). This CDR3 contains 14 residues. V shed 8 bases and J shed 5 bases, with 18 bases lying between them. The germline CDR1 and CDR2 sequences are SGHVS and FQNEAQ. The CDR3 DNA sequence: TGTGCCAGCCTATTCCGAGGACAGACTGAGACCCAGTACTTC. This encodes CASLFRGQTETQYF.

The chain carries TRBV7-8 and TRBJ1-1; D call uncertain. Looked up from germline, CDR1 is SGHVS and CDR2 is FQNEAQ. Deletions cut 5 bases from V and 0 bases from J, with 16 bases between. The CDR3 spans 16 residues. The CDR3 sequence is CASSALVVAVNTEAFF. The CDR3, as DNA: TGTGCCAGCAGCGCTTTAGTCGTCGCGGTGAACACTGAAGCTTTCTTT.

Only one count was recorded for this clonotype. The V gene is TRBV5-1, the J gene TRBJ2-3, with 9 positions matching TRBD2. V shed 3 bases, J shed 5 bases, and the junction held 10 bases outside the gene matches. The CDR3 extends over 16 amino acids. Germline V gene sequence: CDR1 SGHRS, CDR2 YFSETQ. The CDR3 here is CASSSLAGGLGDTQYF. CDR3 nucleotide sequence: TGCGCCAGCAGCTCACTAGCGGGCGGGCTAGGAGATACGCAGTATTTT. The whole variable domain, remainder taken from reference TRBV5-1 and TRBJ2-3, is KAGVTQTPRYLIKTRGQQVTLSCSPISGHRSVSWYQQTPGQGLQFLFEYFSETQRNKGNFPGRFSGRQFSNSRSEMNVSTLELGDSALYLCASSSLAGGLGDTQYFGPGTRLTVL.

This chain joins TRBV11-2 and TRBJ2-1, with D unresolved. CDR1 and CDR2 (germline): SGHAT, FQNNGV. Trimming removed 6 bases at V and 6 bases at J, with 18 bases between. The CDR3 loop spans 15 amino acids. The CDR3 DNA sequence: TGTGCCAGCAGTTTGAGTGCAGTCTCCAGCAATGAGCAGTTCTTC. Amino acid sequence: CASSLSAVSSNEQFF.